The 10 T cell receptor beta chains given below trace back to one sample, sequenced in a study of control samples from healthy donors and cancer patients. Profiling relied on immunoSEQ multiplex PCR, and the TCRdb table lists in-frame clones only, not all of them. Here the sample spans tens of thousands of clones, approximately 94% being singletons. The sequenced sample was blood. Receptors originate from a woman in her twenties or thirties in good health.

The V gene is TRBV29-1, the J gene TRBJ1-1; D gene unclear. Germline V gene lookup returns CDR1 SQVTM and CDR2 ANQGSEA. V gave up 4 bases and J gave up 10 bases, with 19 bases separating them. This CDR3 contains 13 residues. DNA of the CDR3: TGCAGCGTTGGAGCAGTTCAACGGGATGCAGCTTTCTTT. Translated: CSVGAVQRDAAFF.

The rearrangement links TRBV19 to TRBJ1-2; unclear D gene. Trimming cost V 4 bases and J 8 bases, with 26 bases left between them. Looked up from germline, CDR1 is LNHDA and CDR2 is SQIVND (reference sequence). This CDR3 is 17 amino acids long. CDR3: CASSTASRYLHAQGYTF. CDR3 nucleotides: TGTGCCAGTAGTACGGCCTCACGGTATCTACATGCGCAGGGCTACACCTTC.

The genes are TRBV3-1 (or the pseudogene TRBV3-2) and TRBJ2-1, with TRBD2 matching over 8 bases. Germline V gives CDR1 LGHDT, CDR2 YNNKEL (reference sequence). The CDR3 is made up of 15 amino acids. V shed 8 bases, J shed 9 bases, and the junction held 15 bases outside the gene matches. CDR3 sequence reads: CASSTQLAGGGEQFF. The CDR3 DNA is TGTGCCAGCTCCACGCAACTCGCGGGGGGCGGTGAGCAGTTCTTC.

The CDR3, as DNA: TGTGCCTGGACAGTTAGCAATCAGCCCCAGCATTTT. It is translated as CAWTVSNQPQHF. The chain employs TRBV30 and TRBJ1-5; D call uncertain. Per the germline V gene, CDR1 is GTSNPN and CDR2 is SVGIG (reference sequence). This CDR3 is 12 amino acids long. V was pared by 4 bases and J by 0 bases, with 4 bases between. Full variable domain (rest looked up from reference TRBV30 and TRBJ1-5): SQTIHQWPATLVQPVGSPLSLECTVEGTSNPNLYWYRQAAGRGLQLLFYSVGIGQISSEVPQNLSASRPQDRQFILSSKKLLLSDSGFYLCAWTVSNQPQHFGDGTRLSIL.

This chain connects TRBV5-4 to TRBJ2-3, with 10 nucleotides matching TRBD2. Germline CDR1 and CDR2: SGHNT and YYREEE (reference sequence). V lost 9 bases, J lost 5 bases, and 9 bases stayed unmatched. This CDR3 is built from 14 residues. The CDR3 region is CATVIAGGRDTQYF. CDR3 nucleotide sequence: TGTGCCACCGTGATAGCGGGGGGAAGAGATACGCAGTATTTT.

The chain couples TRBV4-1 to TRBJ1-5; tentatively, D is TRBD1 (5 bases). CDR3 size: 16 residues. The germline gives CDR1 MGHRA, CDR2 YSYEKL. V was cut by 0 bases and J by 7 bases, with 16 bases left in between. The CDR3 region has the DNA TGCGCCAGCAGCCAAGATCAGGGTAGGGTTGAGCAGCCCCAGCATTTT. Residues: CASSQDQGRVEQPQHF.

J is TRBJ2-3 and V is TRBV5-1, with 8 bases aligning to TRBD2. The CDR3 contains 17 residues. Germline assignment: CDR1 SGHRS and CDR2 YFSETQ. V gave up 4 bases and J gave up 0 bases; unmatched junction bases: 10. The CDR3 sequence is CASSKGLAGPSTDTQYF. In nucleotides, the CDR3 is TGCGCCAGCAGCAAAGGACTAGCTGGACCAAGCACAGATACGCAGTATTTT.

The V and J genes are TRBV2 and TRBJ2-7; D is unresolved. V dropped 7 bases and J dropped 5 bases, with 15 bases sitting between them. Germline V lookup: CDR1 SNHLY, CDR2 FYNNEI. The CDR3 has 13 amino acids. The CDR3 DNA follows: TGTGCCAGCATCTCCGGTCCGGTCCACGAGCAGTACTTC. Translation: CASISGPVHEQYF.

V and J are TRBV10-2 and TRBJ1-2; possibly TRBD1 for D (5 bases). V was cut by 4 bases and J by 8 bases, with 11 bases left in between. This CDR3 spans 12 amino acids. Germline lookup yields CDR1 WSHSY and CDR2 SAAADI. Written as DNA, the CDR3 is TGCGCCAGCAGTGGGCAGCAGGGAGGCTACACCTTC. Its translation is CASSGQQGGYTF.

This chain links TRBV24-1 with TRBJ2-7; either TRBD1 or TRBD2 may supply D (5 bases each). The CDR3 is 20 residues long. The germline gives CDR1 KGHDR, CDR2 SFDVKD. V was shortened by 4 bases and J by 1 base, with 28 bases between the two germline ends. In DNA form, the CDR3 reads TGTGCCACCAGTGAGTTACCGGGACCGCTAAAACGGTGCCTTTCCTACGAGCAGTACGTC. It specifies CATSELPGPLKRCLSYEQYV.